These 26 T cell receptor beta chains share one sample of origin, sequenced in a study of blood T cell repertoires in COVID-19. Sequencing used immunoSEQ multiplex PCR; TCRdb keeps in-frame clones, though not all of them. Here the sample spans roughly 500,000 clones, 80% to 90% being singletons. Material: peripheral blood. The receptor set was obtained from a human donor in a cohort sampled during active COVID-19.

The J gene is TRBJ1-3, the V gene TRBV6-5; TRBD1 is a possible D gene (5 bases). Trimming removed 5 bases at V and 4 bases at J, with 9 bases between. Germline V gene sequence: CDR1 MNHEY, CDR2 SVGAGI. CDR3 size: 13 residues. CDR3 bases: TGTGCCAGCAGTACTAACAGGGGAAACACCATATATTTT. It codes for CASSTNRGNTIYF.

V usage is TRBV29-1 and J usage is TRBJ1-2, with TRBD1 identical over 10 bases. V lost 6 bases to trimming and J lost 4 bases; unmatched junction nucleotides: 5. The CDR3 is 13 residues long. Germline CDR1 is SQVTM and CDR2 is ANQGSEA. The CDR3 coding sequence is TGCAGCGTAGGACAGGGGGATGGCTATGGCTACACCTTC. Protein: CSVGQGDGYGYTF.

The chain couples TRBV30 to TRBJ1-2, with D possibly being TRBD1 (5 bases). Germline lookup yields CDR1 GTSNPN and CDR2 SVGIG (reference sequence). The V end was cut by 5 bases, the J end by 0 bases, with 10 bases between. This CDR3 has 13 amino acids. For the CDR3, the DNA is TGTGCCTGGCGACAGCTCACTAACTATGGCTACACCTTC. Amino acid sequence: CAWRQLTNYGYTF.

Only a few counts were recorded for this clone. V and J are TRBV5-1 and TRBJ1-5; tentatively, D is TRBD1 (5 bases). Trimming left V 1 base short and J 6 bases short, with 8 bases between. The CDR3 length is 13 residues. Per the germline V gene, CDR1 is SGHRS and CDR2 is YFSETQ. The CDR3, as DNA: TGCGCCAGCAGCTTGTACGGGGGTCAGCCCCAGCATTTT. It codes for CASSLYGGQPQHF.

J is TRBJ2-1 and V is TRBV5-4; 10 nucleotides align to TRBD2. Germline CDR1 and CDR2: SGHNT and YYREEE (reference sequence). The trim removed 4 bases at V and 2 bases at J, leaving 6 bases unmatched. The CDR3 extends over 16 amino acids. The CDR3 DNA reads TGTGCCAGCAGCCAAGCGGGAGGGCCCACCTACAATGAGCAGTTCTTC. Protein sequence: CASSQAGGPTYNEQFF.

This clone occurred once. This chain joins TRBV5-1 and TRBJ2-5; 12 positions match TRBD2. The CDR3 totals 15 residues. Germline-derived CDR1 and CDR2 are SGHRS and YFSETQ. The V gene end was trimmed by 3 bases and the J gene end by 6 bases; junction bases not matched to a gene: 6. The CDR3 DNA is TGCGCCAGCAGCTCCTCGACTAGCGGGAGTAAGACCCAGTACTTC. Protein: CASSSSTSGSKTQYF.

This rearrangement joins TRBV7-3 to TRBJ2-7; the match to TRBD1 covers 12 bases. V shed 5 bases and J 7 bases; nucleotides not matched to a gene: 15. The CDR3 runs to 17 residues. CDR1 is SGHTA and CDR2 is FQGTGA in the germline V gene. In DNA, the CDR3 is TGTGCCAGCAGCCGAGCTGGGCCGGGACAGGGGGCCGGGGAGCAGTACTTC. It is translated as CASSRAGPGQGAGEQYF.

The chain joins TRBV3-1 (or the pseudogene TRBV3-2) to TRBJ1-1; TRBD1 matches at 11 bases. Trimming at V came to 3 bases and at J to 4 bases, leaving 13 bases not matched to a gene. Per germline, CDR1 LGHDT and CDR2 YNNKEL (reference sequence). This CDR3 contains 18 residues. The CDR3 DNA follows: TGTGCCAGCAGCCATGGGACAGGGGGTGGGGGTCTGGGCACTGAAGCTTTCTTT. This encodes CASSHGTGGGGLGTEAFF.

The chain couples TRBV9 to TRBJ1-2; TRBD1 might be the D (6 bases). V was shortened by 7 bases and J by 4 bases, with 26 bases between the two germline ends. Germline V CDR1 and CDR2: SGDLS, YYNGEE. This CDR3 region has 17 residues. This chain's CDR3 is CASLDSSPLGGSYGYTF. The CDR3 bases are TGTGCCAGCCTGGACAGTTCCCCTTTAGGCGGGAGCTATGGCTACACCTTC.

The chain recombines TRBV29-1 with TRBJ1-1; perhaps TRBD1 as D (6 bases). CDR1 is SQVTM and CDR2 is ANQGSEA in the germline V gene. This CDR3 is 13 amino acids long. The V end lost 5 bases, the J end lost 2 bases, and 12 bases lay between the germline ends. The CDR3 region is CSVTPGHNTEAFF. CDR3 nucleotide sequence: TGCAGCGTTACACCGGGACACAACACTGAAGCTTTCTTT.

The chain couples TRBV7-9 to TRBJ2-1; 8 bases agree with TRBD2. This CDR3 comprises 16 residues. The germline V gene encodes CDR1 SEHNR and CDR2 FQNEAQ (reference sequence). V lost 2 bases to trimming and J lost 1 base; unmatched junction nucleotides: 4. The CDR3 nucleotides are TGTGCCAGCAGCTTACGAGCGGGAGTGTCCTACAATGAGCAGTTCTTC. Its translation: CASSLRAGVSYNEQFF.

This clone appeared a few times. The rearrangement uses TRBV5-1 and TRBJ2-1, with 9 bases lining up with TRBD2. After removal of 3 bases from V and 7 bases from J, the junction contained 8 bases not matched to a gene. The CDR3 runs to 15 residues. Germline CDR1 and CDR2: SGHRS and YFSETQ. For the CDR3, the DNA is TGCGCCAGCAGCTATAGCGGGAGTGAGGATAATGAGCAGTTCTTC. Protein sequence: CASSYSGSEDNEQFF.

For this clone: Germline and junction disagree at one end, which may indicate a read error. This chain joins TRBV4-2 and TRBJ2-1, with TRBD2 identical over 8 bases. CDR3 length: 13 amino acids. The germline V gene encodes CDR1 LGHNA and CDR2 YNFKEQ. The CDR3 region has the DNA TGTGCCAGCAGCCAAGACGTTGGACTAGCTGTAATCTTC. Its translation: CASSQDVGLAVIF.

V is TRBV4-1 and J is TRBJ1-1; TRBD1 agrees at 7 bases. J was trimmed by 0 bases and V by 4 bases; bases with no gene match: 11. Germline V gene lookup returns CDR1 MGHRA and CDR2 YSYEKL. CDR3 length: 17 residues. CDR3 bases: TGCGCCAGCAGCCGCGGACAGGCCCCAGGCATGAACACTGAAGCTTTCTTT. Protein: CASSRGQAPGMNTEAFF.

This rearrangement joins TRBV12-3 or TRBV12-4 to TRBJ1-2; 7 positions match TRBD1. The CDR3 is made up of 13 amino acids. Trimming at V came to 6 bases and at J to 6 bases, leaving 7 bases not matched to a gene. The CDR3 sequence is CASRPGQINGYTF. The CDR3 nucleotides read TGTGCCAGCAGGCCGGGACAGATTAATGGCTACACCTTC.

The chain carries TRBV19 and TRBJ1-6; possibly TRBD1 for D (6 bases). Germline lookup yields CDR1 LNHDA and CDR2 SQIVND (reference sequence). This CDR3 comprises 13 residues. Trimming pared 4 bases from V and 7 bases from J, leaving 8 bases between. Here the CDR3 reads CASSRQGNSPLHF. DNA of the CDR3: TGTGCCAGTAGTAGGCAGGGGAATTCACCCCTCCACTTT.

CDR3 region: CASTITSGRTYEQYF. In DNA form, the CDR3 reads TGTGCCAGCACCATTACTAGCGGGAGAACCTACGAGCAGTACTTC. The genes are TRBV2 and TRBJ2-7; 11 positions match TRBD2. This CDR3 has 15 amino acids. With 7 bases clipped from V and 2 bases from J, the junction kept 7 bases outside the gene matches. The germline V gene encodes CDR1 SNHLY and CDR2 FYNNEI.

The chain uses TRBV7-2 and TRBJ2-5, with a tentative D call TRBD1 (6 bases). This CDR3 region has 13 residues. V was shortened by 7 bases and J by 6 bases, with 15 bases between the two germline ends. Per the germline V gene, CDR1 is SGHTA and CDR2 is FQGNSA. CDR3 DNA sequence: TGTGCCAGCACCCTTACAGGGATGAAGACCCAGTACTTC. Its translation is CASTLTGMKTQYF.

This chain joins TRBV5-1 and TRBJ1-2, with 11 bases matching TRBD1. This CDR3 region has 15 residues. The ends lost 3 bases at V and 3 bases at J; junction bases unmatched: 4. The germline CDR1 and CDR2 sequences are SGHRS and YFSETQ. The CDR3 spells CASSWTGGAYYGYTF. CDR3 nucleotide sequence: TGCGCCAGCAGCTGGACAGGGGGCGCCTACTATGGCTACACCTTC.

V and J are TRBV19 and TRBJ1-4; the match to TRBD1 covers 11 bases. V gave up 9 bases and J gave up 1 base; unmatched junction bases: 4. The CDR3 has 15 residues. Germline CDR1 LNHDA, CDR2 SQIVND (reference sequence). DNA of the CDR3: TGTGCCAGCCGGGACAGGGGGGTAACTAATGAAAAACTGTTTTTT. As protein: CASRDRGVTNEKLFF.

This chain connects TRBV18 to TRBJ2-7, with D hard to call. The CDR3 spans 14 residues. V lost 6 bases, J lost 3 bases, and 15 bases lay in between. Germline assignment: CDR1 KGHSH and CDR2 LQKENI. The CDR3 loop reads CASSLPPRIYEQYF. CDR3 coding DNA: TGTGCCAGCTCCCTACCCCCGCGAATCTACGAGCAGTACTTC.

This chain links TRBV6-5 with TRBJ2-3; TRBD1 is a possible D gene (5 bases). The CDR3 sequence is 13 residues long. Germline lookup yields CDR1 MNHEY and CDR2 SVGAGI. The ends were cut back, 6 bases at V and 7 bases at J, with 14 bases in the middle. This CDR3 reads CASSDSGENTQYF. In DNA form, the CDR3 reads TGTGCCAGCAGCGACAGTGGGGAAAATACGCAGTATTTT.

This clone was picked up one time. The chain links TRBV6-5 to TRBJ1-5; D remains ambiguous. The CDR3 has 13 residues. V was clipped by 0 bases and J by 9 bases, with 9 bases between them. CDR1 is MNHEY and CDR2 is SVGAGI in the germline V gene. CDR3 DNA sequence: TGTGCCAGCAGTTACTCCGCGCTTTTGCCCCAGCATTTT. Translated: CASSYSALLPQHF.

The chain carries TRBV29-1 and TRBJ2-7; 11 nucleotides line up with TRBD1. The length of the CDR3 is 13 residues. V lost 4 bases to trimming and J lost 4 bases; unmatched junction nucleotides: 3. The germline gives CDR1 SQVTM, CDR2 ANQGSEA. The CDR3 here is CSVARDRGYEQYF. CDR3 in DNA: TGCAGCGTTGCGAGGGACAGGGGGTACGAGCAGTACTTC.

V and J are TRBV28 and TRBJ2-1; 8 bases are shared with TRBD1. This CDR3 region has 14 residues. Germline CDR1 and CDR2: MDHEN and SYDVKM. The CDR3 protein is CAIETGGSYNEQFF. CDR3 nucleotide sequence: TGTGCGATCGAAACAGGGGGGTCCTACAATGAGCAGTTCTTC.

The CDR3 protein is CASSTKLGGALSSGNTIYF. The CDR3 bases are TGTGCCAGCAGCACTAAATTGGGGGGGGCTCTTTCCTCTGGAAACACCATATATTTT. The chain recombines TRBV7-2 with TRBJ1-3; perhaps TRBD1 as D (6 bases). Looked up from germline, CDR1 is SGHTA and CDR2 is FQGNSA. The CDR3 contains 19 residues. The V end lost 5 bases, the J end lost 0 bases, and 23 bases lay between the germline ends.